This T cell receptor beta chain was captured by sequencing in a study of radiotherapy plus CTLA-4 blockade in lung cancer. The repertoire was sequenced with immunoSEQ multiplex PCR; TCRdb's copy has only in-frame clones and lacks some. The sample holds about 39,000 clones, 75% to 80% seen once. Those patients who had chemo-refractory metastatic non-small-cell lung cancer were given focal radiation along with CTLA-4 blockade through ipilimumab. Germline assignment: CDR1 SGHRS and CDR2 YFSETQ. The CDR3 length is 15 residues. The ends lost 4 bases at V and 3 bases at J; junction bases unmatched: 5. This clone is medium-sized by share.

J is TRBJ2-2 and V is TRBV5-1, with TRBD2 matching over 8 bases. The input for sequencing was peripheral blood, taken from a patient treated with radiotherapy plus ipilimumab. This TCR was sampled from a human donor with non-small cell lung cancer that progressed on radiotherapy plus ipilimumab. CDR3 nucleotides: TGCGCCAGCAGCCCTACCGGGGGGGACACCGGGGAGCTGTTTTTT. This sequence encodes CASSPTGGDTGELFF.